The 14 T cell receptor beta chains below were found in one sample sequenced in a study of Ad26.COV2.S vaccination and SARS-CoV-2 variants. Only in-frame clones appear in the TCRdb table, and some are missing; sequencing was by immunoSEQ multiplex PCR. The sample lists approximately 480,000 clones; roughly nine tenths were seen once. Noted treatment: roughly 19 received Ad26.COV2.S at low or high dose, single or two shots; roughly five received placebo; per-sample allocation not given. It was on day 63 after the first vaccine or placebo injection that samples were taken. The sample was peripheral blood, taken in a trial of Ad26.COV2.S vaccine versus placebo. Receptors originate from a person aged 18-65 years who received the Ad26.COV2.S COVID-19 vaccine or a placebo.

V and J are TRBV18 and TRBJ1-2; 7 bases are a match to TRBD1. Germline assignment: CDR1 KGHSH and CDR2 LQKENI. The CDR3 covers 14 residues. The junction had 8 bases not matched to a gene; V was cut back by 4 bases and J by 6 bases. CDR3 sequence (DNA): TGTGCCAGCTCACTAGGGGGCGGACCTGATGGCTACACCTTC. It yields the protein CASSLGGGPDGYTF.

The chain employs TRBV29-1 and TRBJ1-2, with D possibly being TRBD1 (5 bases). The ends were cut back, 2 bases at V and 11 bases at J, with 21 bases in the middle. Germline V CDR1 and CDR2: SQVTM, ANQGSEA. This CDR3 region has 14 residues. The CDR3 coding sequence is TGCAGCGTTGAAAGCGGGCAGGGCCGGGGACGGTACACCTTC. Its protein product is CSVESGQGRGRYTF.

V and J are TRBV6-1 and TRBJ2-7, with a possible D match to TRBD2 (6 bases). V dropped 3 bases and J dropped 4 bases, with 16 bases sitting between them. This CDR3 is built from 15 residues. Germline V gene sequence: CDR1 MNHNS, CDR2 SASEGT. CDR3 sequence reads: CASSEIRESPYEQYF. CDR3 DNA sequence: TGTGCCAGCAGTGAGATCCGGGAGTCACCTTACGAGCAGTACTTC.

This chain links TRBV2 with TRBJ2-5; D remains unclear. The V and J ends lost 4 bases and 2 bases respectively, with 8 bases between them. This CDR3 region has 13 residues. Germline CDR1 SNHLY, CDR2 FYNNEI. The CDR3 region is CASSATLQETQYF. The CDR3 DNA sequence: TGTGCCAGCAGTGCGACCCTACAAGAGACCCAGTACTTC.

The V call is TRBV6-5, the J call TRBJ2-7; 9 bases align to TRBD1. This CDR3 contains 15 residues. Unmatched junction bases numbered 10, after V lost 7 bases and J lost 3 bases. Germline CDR1 is MNHEY and CDR2 is SVGAGI. CDR3 sequence: CASTPGPGQGYEQYF. CDR3 in DNA: TGTGCCAGCACCCCCGGCCCGGGACAGGGCTACGAGCAGTACTTC.

The J gene is TRBJ2-4, the V gene TRBV5-4; TRBD2 aligns across 9 bases. The CDR3 totals 14 residues. Per germline, CDR1 SGHNT and CDR2 YYREEE (reference sequence). Trimming at V came to 2 bases and at J to 6 bases, leaving 3 bases not matched to a gene. The CDR3 loop is CASSFSGRINIQYF. The CDR3 DNA reads TGTGCCAGCAGCTTTAGCGGGAGAATAAACATTCAGTACTTC.

The chain carries TRBV11-2 and TRBJ2-3; D is possibly TRBD1 or TRBD2 (6 bases each). The germline V gene encodes CDR1 SGHAT and CDR2 FQNNGV. The CDR3 is 15 residues long. The V and J ends lost 8 bases and 4 bases respectively, with 19 bases between them. The CDR3 here is CASHQGTRGSDTQYF. CDR3 in DNA: TGTGCCAGCCATCAGGGGACTCGAGGCTCAGATACGCAGTATTTT.

The chain has TRBV5-1 and TRBJ2-2; tentative D call: TRBD1 (6 bases). This CDR3 is 17 amino acids long. Germline CDR1 SGHRS, CDR2 YFSETQ. The V and J ends lost 4 bases and 0 bases respectively, with 16 bases between them. Here the CDR3 reads CASSPATGRPNTGELFF. CDR3 sequence (DNA): TGCGCCAGCAGCCCCGCGACAGGCCGCCCGAACACCGGGGAGCTGTTTTTT. Looking up the rest from reference TRBV5-1 and TRBJ2-2 gives the full variable domain: KAGVTQTPRYLIKTRGQQVTLSCSPISGHRSVSWYQQTPGQGLQFLFEYFSETQRNKGNFPGRFSGRQFSNSRSEMNVSTLELGDSALYLCASSPATGRPNTGELFFGEGSRLTVL.

The rearrangement links TRBV28 to TRBJ1-2; weak D call: TRBD1 (5 bases). The V end was cut by 8 bases, the J end by 3 bases, with 13 bases between. The CDR3 length is 13 residues. Germline V gives CDR1 MDHEN, CDR2 SYDVKM. CDR3 coding DNA: TGTGCCAGCGGGGCGGGGGTGGACTATGGCTACACCTTC. It codes for CASGAGVDYGYTF.

V is TRBV20-1 and J is TRBJ2-7; 10 positions match TRBD2. V trimming: 3 bases; J trimming: 2 bases; junction bases outside the gene matches: 4. The V gene's germline CDR1 is DFQATT and CDR2 SNEGSKA (reference sequence). This CDR3 comprises 14 residues. CDR3 region: CSASSGRNTYEQYF. CDR3 DNA: TGCAGTGCTAGTAGCGGGAGGAACACCTACGAGCAGTACTTC.

The chain combines TRBV7-9 with TRBJ1-3, with no clear D. With 3 bases removed from V and 0 bases from J, the gap between germline ends came to 12 bases. CDR1 SEHNR and CDR2 FQNEAQ come from the germline V gene (reference sequence). The CDR3 sequence is 16 residues long. DNA of the CDR3: TGTGCCAGCAGCTTTTCTTTTCCTGGCTCTGGAAACACCATATATTTT. Its translation: CASSFSFPGSGNTIYF.

This chain links TRBV6-5 with TRBJ2-7; D gene uncertain. The CDR3 sequence is 15 residues long. Trimming pared 6 bases from V and 6 bases from J, leaving 21 bases between. In germline, CDR1 is MNHEY, CDR2 SVGAGI. The CDR3 DNA reads TGTGCCAGCAGCTCTCTCTTGACGCCCGGCTCCGAGCAGTACTTC. Translating gives CASSSLLTPGSEQYF.

The V and J genes are TRBV4-1 and TRBJ2-2; 8 bases line up with TRBD2. CDR1 is MGHRA, CDR2 YSYEKL, per germline. The CDR3 totals 17 residues. J gave up 4 bases and V 1 base, and 8 bases lay outside the gene matches. The CDR3 DNA reads as TGCGCCAGCAGCCAAGGTAGCGGGAAGACGGGCACCGGGGAGCTGTTTTTT. Translating it yields CASSQGSGKTGTGELFF.

This chain links TRBV7-2 with TRBJ2-2; perhaps D is TRBD1 or TRBD2 (5 bases each). CDR3 length equals 19 residues. V lost 1 base to trimming and J lost 5 bases, with 23 bases between them. Germline CDR1 is SGHTA and CDR2 is FQGNSA. CDR3 protein: CASSLGPRGVAISTGELFF. The CDR3, as DNA: TGTGCCAGCAGCTTAGGACCCCGAGGGGTTGCCATCTCAACCGGGGAGCTGTTTTTT.